The 22 T cell receptor beta chains below come from one sample, sequenced in a study of tissue T cells after allogeneic stem cell transplantation. Generated by immunoSEQ multiplex PCR, the TCRdb table keeps only in-frame clones and is missing some. This table holds 48,000 or so clones, 73% found once. Source material: sorted cells pooled from one or two spleens. These receptors all come from a pool of C57BL/6 mice in good health.

On this clone itself: The gene symbols are mouse symbols. Read data end 1 residue before the CDR3 end; the end is taken from the germline J gene. The chain is built from TRBV31 and TRBJ2-3; 7 bases match TRBD2. V shed 0 bases, J shed 4 bases, and the junction held 4 bases outside the gene matches. The CDR3 sequence is 14 residues long. The V gene's germline CDR1 is GKSSPN and CDR2 SITVG. CDR3 loop: CAWSLHWGSETLYF. The CDR3 bases that were read are TGTGCCTGGAGTCTACACTGGGGTTCAGAAACGCTGTAT.

As to this clone: Genes here carry mouse names. The observed sequence ends 1 residue before the CDR3 terminus, with the missing tail filled in from the germline J gene. This chain links TRBV19 with TRBJ2-2; D gene unclear. The CDR3 has 13 residues. V was pared by 2 bases and J by 0 bases, with 2 bases between. Per germline, CDR1 FNHDT and CDR2 SITEND (reference sequence). The sequenced CDR3 bases are TGTGCCAGCAGTATGGCAAACACCGGGCAGCTCTAC. Translation gives CASSMANTGQLY. The CDR3 as a whole reads CASSMANTGQLYF.

Notes on this clone: Mouse gene names apply. The CDR3 goes on 1 residue after the read ends, and that part is filled in from the germline J gene. V gene TRBV2 combines with J gene TRBJ1-4, with a tentative D call TRBD1 (6 bases). The length of the CDR3 is 16 residues. Deletions cut 0 bases from V and 0 bases from J, with 8 bases between. Germline V gene data show CDR1 as LGHNA and CDR2 as YSYQKL. This CDR3 is CASSQEGTISNERLFF. The covered CDR3 bases are TGTGCCAGCAGCCAAGAAGGGACAATTTCCAACGAAAGATTATTT. The whole variable domain, remainder taken from reference TRBV2 and TRBJ1-4, is DPKIIQKPKYLVAVTGSEKILICEQYLGHNAMYWYRQSAKKPLEFMFSYSYQKLMDNQTASSRFQPQSSKKNHLDLQITALKPDDSATYFCASSQEGTISNERLFFGHGTKLSVL.

A word on this clone: Gene names denote mouse genes. The read ends 1 residue before the CDR3 terminus; that terminus is restored from the germline J gene. Other DNA sequences in the same sample also yield this CDR3. The V call is TRBV13-3, the J call TRBJ2-7, with D possibly matching TRBD2 (6 bases). This CDR3 comprises 12 residues. Germline V lookup: CDR1 NNHDY, CDR2 SYVADS. V dropped 2 bases and J dropped 7 bases, with 10 bases sitting between them. The CDR3: CASSEGGGEQYF. CDR3 DNA, as far as it was read: TGTGCCAGCAGTGAGGGGGGAGGGGAACAGTAC.

As to this clone: Any gene name here is a mouse gene name. Read coverage stops 1 residue before the CDR3 terminus; the germline J gene supplies the remainder. The J gene is TRBJ2-3, the V gene TRBV1; 13 bases match TRBD2. Losses at the gene ends were 3 bases for V and 1 base for J; bases not matched to a gene: 4. Per germline, CDR1 NSQYPW and CDR2 LRSPGD (reference sequence). This CDR3 comprises 17 residues. The CDR3 here is CTCSAGLGGQGAETLYF. The covered CDR3 bases are TGCACCTGCAGTGCCGGACTGGGGGGGCAGGGTGCAGAAACGCTGTAT.

Points on this clone: Genes here carry mouse names. The CDR3 end falls 1 residue outside the read, so it is completed with the germline J gene. This chain links TRBV13-2 with TRBJ2-5; D is possibly TRBD1 (6 bases). The CDR3 covers 14 residues. Trimming left V 5 bases short and J 1 base short, with 11 bases between. Germline V gives CDR1 NNHNN, CDR2 SYGAGS (reference sequence). CDR3 DNA, as far as it was read: TGTGCCAGCGGCCCCCCAGGGGACCAAGACACCCAGTAC. Translation: CASGPPGDQDTQY. The CDR3, in full, reads CASGPPGDQDTQYF.

Notes on this clone: The listed genes are named as in mouse. The CDR3 end is not reached by the read, which stops 1 residue before it; the germline J gene fills it in. The genes are TRBV14 and TRBJ2-4; no firm D call. In germline, CDR1 is SGHDT, CDR2 FRDEAV. The CDR3 has 15 amino acids. The V gene lost 2 bases and the J gene lost 0 bases, with 10 bases spanning the gap. The sequenced CDR3 bases are TGTGCCAGCAGTTTAGAGGAGGGAAGTCAAAACACCTTGTAC. Translation gives CASSLEEGSQNTLY. The whole CDR3 reads CASSLEEGSQNTLYF.

Worth noting for this clone: Gene names and germline match the mouse. Coverage ceases 1 residue before the CDR3 finishes, and the germline J gene fills in the end. V gene TRBV13-3 combines with J gene TRBJ2-2; D is ambiguous. CDR1 NNHDY and CDR2 SYVADS come from the germline V gene. The CDR3 extends over 13 amino acids. Trimming removed 2 bases at V and 0 bases at J, with 2 bases between. CDR3 protein: CASSDSNTGQLYF. The covered CDR3 bases are TGTGCCAGCAGTGACTCAAACACCGGGCAGCTCTAC.

For this clone: Genes and germline come from the mouse. The missing CDR3 end, 1 residue past where the read stops, is filled in from the germline J gene. The chain employs TRBV3 and TRBJ2-7, with no clear D. The CDR3 is made up of 14 amino acids. Germline CDR1 SNHLY, CDR2 FYNGKV (reference sequence). V lost 5 bases and J 0 bases, leaving 11 bases between the germline ends. The part of the CDR3 DNA that was read is TGTGCCAGCAGCCCCCGGGGAAGCTCCTATGAACAGTAC. Residues: CASSPRGSSYEQY. Given in full, the CDR3 is CASSPRGSSYEQYF.

To note about this clone: These gene names are mouse names. At the DNA level, this CDR3 is encoded by other sequences in the same sample as well. The CDR3 spells CTCSANSQNTLYF. The sequenced CDR3 bases are TGCACCTGCAGTGCCAATAGTCAAAACACCTTGTAC. The chain combines TRBV1 with TRBJ2-4, with D unclear. The CDR3 extends 1 residue past the end of the read, so its final part is completed from the germline J gene. The V gene's germline CDR1 is NSQYPW and CDR2 LRSPGD (reference sequence). The V end lost 3 bases, the J end lost 0 bases, and 4 bases lay between the germline ends. CDR3 length: 13 amino acids. Supplemented by reference TRBV1 and TRBJ2-4, the full variable domain reads VTLLEQNPRWRLVPRGQAVNLRCILKNSQYPWMSWYQQDLQKQLQWLFTLRSPGDKEVKSLPGADYLATRVTDTELRLQVANMSQGRTLYCTCSANSQNTLYFGAGTRLSVL.

Remarks on this clone: Genes here carry mouse names. The read stops 1 residue short of the end of the CDR3; the missing end is completed from the germline J gene. The genes are TRBV15 and TRBJ2-5, with a weak D call TRBD1 (5 bases). Trimming shortened V by 3 bases and J by 6 bases, and 10 bases separated the two germline ends. Germline loops: CDR1 SGHND, CDR2 FRSKSL. The CDR3 totals 13 residues. Incomplete CDR3 DNA: TGTGCCAGCAGTTTCCAGGAGGGGGACACCCAGTAC. It is translated as CASSFQEGDTQY. The whole CDR3 protein is CASSFQEGDTQYF.

As concerns this clone: All gene names here are mouse names. The sequence runs out 1 residue before the end of the CDR3; the remainder is reconstructed from the germline J gene. The chain is built from TRBV13-1 and TRBJ2-7; 8 nucleotides agree with TRBD2. Germline trimming cut 4 bases from V and 7 bases from J; bases unmatched to any gene: 7. This CDR3 comprises 13 residues. The germline CDR1 and CDR2 sequences are NSHNY and SYGAGN. CDR3 bases read: TGTGCCAGCAGTCTCGGGGGGGCGGGGGAACAGTAC. This sequence encodes CASSLGGAGEQY. The CDR3, in full, reads CASSLGGAGEQYF.

With respect to this clone: All gene names here are mouse names. The read halts 1 residue ahead of the CDR3 end, with the missing end drawn from the germline J gene. This sequence joins TRBV15 and TRBJ1-1; D gene unclear. The CDR3 has 11 amino acids. The V end lost 6 bases, the J end lost 5 bases, and 7 bases lay between the germline ends. Germline CDR1 and CDR2: SGHND and FRSKSL. CDR3 bases read: TGTGCCAGCAGGTCATCGACAGAAGTCTTC. Its translation is CASRSSTEVF. The complete CDR3 reads CASRSSTEVFF.

This clone was recorded only once. Gene names are mouse gene names. The read falls 1 residue short of the CDR3 end, and the missing part is taken from the germline J gene. This chain connects TRBV16 to TRBJ2-3, with 7 bases that match TRBD2. Germline V CDR1 and CDR2: SGHSA, FRNQAP. This CDR3 has 16 residues. V lost 1 base to trimming and J lost 1 base; unmatched junction nucleotides: 5. CDR3 loop: CASSLVGGRGAETLYF. The part of the CDR3 DNA that was read is TGTGCAAGCAGCTTAGTTGGGGGGAGGGGTGCAGAAACGCTGTAT.

Comment on this clone: The listed genes are named as in mouse. Read data end 1 residue before the CDR3 end; the end is taken from the germline J gene. The chain links TRBV13-2 to TRBJ2-7; D gene ambiguous. The ends were cut back, 3 bases at V and 7 bases at J, with 5 bases in the middle. This CDR3 comprises 10 residues. Germline V CDR1 and CDR2: NNHNN, SYGAGS (reference sequence). The CDR3 DNA, read in part, is TGTGCCAGCGGTGTTGGGGAACAGTAC. Amino acid sequence: CASGVGEQY. The full CDR3 is CASGVGEQYF.

In regard to this clone: Each gene name is a mouse one. The read ends 1 residue shy of where the CDR3 ends; the end is completed using the germline J gene. The chain is built from TRBV3 and TRBJ2-2; D possibly corresponds to TRBD2 (7 bases). Trimming stripped 4 bases from V and 1 base from J, with 10 bases between. The CDR3 is 15 amino acids. Germline loops: CDR1 SNHLY, CDR2 FYNGKV (reference sequence). The part of the CDR3 DNA that was read is TGTGCCAGCAGCTGGGGGGCGAGAAACACCGGGCAGCTCTAC. This translates into CASSWGARNTGQLY. The entire CDR3 sequence reads CASSWGARNTGQLYF.

In its sample, this clone was seen a few times. Gene names denote mouse genes. Coverage ceases 1 residue before the CDR3 finishes, and the germline J gene fills in the end. The rearrangement joins TRBV12-2 to TRBJ1-1; maybe TRBD1 (5 bases). The CDR3 spans 14 residues. Deletions cut 0 bases from V and 4 bases from J, with 11 bases between. Germline values: CDR1 SGHLS, CDR2 HYDKME. Partial CDR3 DNA: TGTGCCAGCTCTCTCGCGGGGGGAGGCACAGAAGTCTTC. This codes for CASSLAGGGTEVF. The full CDR3 sequence reads CASSLAGGGTEVFF.

A note on this clone: Gene names are the mouse ones. With the read ending 1 residue before the CDR3 end, the germline J gene is used to fill in that end. The J gene is TRBJ2-7, the V gene TRBV5; D is perhaps TRBD2 (6 bases). CDR3 length equals 14 residues. V was cut by 4 bases and J by 1 base, with 11 bases left in between. Germline V gene sequence: CDR1 LGHNA, CDR2 YNLKQL (reference sequence). Partial CDR3 DNA: TGTGCCAGCAGCCCAGCCTGGGGATCCTATGAACAGTAC. Translated: CASSPAWGSYEQY. In full, the CDR3 is CASSPAWGSYEQYF.

A word on this clone: Mouse names are used for the genes. Read sequence stops 1 residue before the CDR3 end, and the germline J gene provides the missing end. This chain connects TRBV31 to TRBJ2-7; 10 positions agree with TRBD2. The J segment lost 3 bases and the V segment lost 1 base, leaving 3 bases of the junction unmatched. The length of the CDR3 is 14 residues. Looked up from germline, CDR1 is GKSSPN and CDR2 is SITVG. Incomplete CDR3 DNA: TGTGCCTGGAGTCCGGGACTGGGGATCTATGAACAGTAC. It encodes CAWSPGLGIYEQY. The complete CDR3 sequence is CAWSPGLGIYEQYF.

In the case of this clone: Genes here carry mouse names. The read ends 1 residue shy of where the CDR3 ends; the end is completed using the germline J gene. The chain carries TRBV5 and TRBJ2-4, with TRBD2 matching 9 bases. The V gene end was trimmed by 2 bases and the J gene end by 1 base; junction bases not matched to a gene: 7. CDR1 LGHNA and CDR2 YNLKQL come from the germline V gene (reference sequence). There are 17 residues in the CDR3. CDR3 sequence reads: CASSQRLGDGGQNTLYF. CDR3 DNA (partial): TGTGCCAGCAGCCAACGACTGGGGGACGGGGGTCAAAACACCTTGTAC.

Remarks on this clone: The genes are named according to mouse. The CDR3 end is not reached by the read, which stops 1 residue before it; the germline J gene fills it in. The chain carries TRBV13-3 and TRBJ1-1; D possibly corresponds to TRBD1 (5 bases). CDR1 is NNHDY and CDR2 is SYVADS in the germline V gene. This CDR3 is built from 13 residues. Between the trimmed V and J ends, which lost 5 bases and 1 base, there was a span of 9 bases. Partial CDR3 DNA: TGTGCCAGCAGAGTGACAGCGAACACAGAAGTCTTC. Translation gives CASRVTANTEVF. The CDR3, in full, reads CASRVTANTEVFF.

This clone was observed a few times. Each gene name is a mouse one. The CDR3 is cut off 1 residue early in the read; its end comes from the germline J gene. The chain recombines TRBV1 with TRBJ2-7, with 7 bases identical to TRBD2. This CDR3 region has 15 residues. The J segment lost 0 bases and the V segment lost 3 bases, leaving 5 bases of the junction unmatched. In germline, CDR1 is NSQYPW, CDR2 LRSPGD (reference sequence). The CDR3 region is CTCSALLGSSYEQYF. The sequenced CDR3 bases are TGCACCTGCAGTGCGCTACTGGGGAGCTCCTATGAACAGTAC.